One sample yielded the 15 T cell receptor beta chains listed below, sequenced in a study of T cell responses to AZD1222 COVID-19 vaccine. Using immunoSEQ multiplex PCR, the repertoire was profiled, and TCRdb retains in-frame clones only, with some absent. The table lists 100,000 to 150,000 clones, roughly 84% of them singletons, with roughly a tenth in the top ten. The material was peripheral blood, obtained on day 0 of AZD1222 vaccination. The receptors shown here come from an adult in good health.

The CDR3 reads CASRGQATGELFF. In DNA form, the CDR3 reads TGCGCCAGCAGAGGTCAGGCTACCGGGGAGCTGTTTTTT. The chain employs TRBV10-1 and TRBJ2-2, with unresolved D. CDR1 and CDR2 (germline): WNHNN, SYGVQD (reference sequence). Deletions cut 6 bases from V and 5 bases from J, with 10 bases between. This CDR3 is built from 13 residues.

The rearrangement joins TRBV5-5 to TRBJ1-3; no firm D call. Germline V gene data show CDR1 as SGHKS and CDR2 as YYEKEE (reference sequence). V gave up 2 bases and J gave up 0 bases, with 9 bases separating them. The CDR3 is 15 residues long. The CDR3 sequence: CASSLNGVSGNTIYF. DNA for the CDR3: TGTGCCAGCAGCTTAAACGGGGTCTCTGGAAACACCATATATTTT.

The rearrangement uses TRBV7-8 and TRBJ2-7; TRBD2 matches at 7 bases. CDR3 length equals 14 residues. Germline-derived CDR1 and CDR2 are SGHVS and FQNEAQ. J was trimmed by 3 bases and V by 1 base; bases with no gene match: 3. CDR3 region: CASSLDRGDYEQYF. In DNA form, the CDR3 reads TGTGCCAGCAGCTTAGACCGGGGGGACTACGAGCAGTACTTC.

The chain couples TRBV5-1 to TRBJ2-3, with a tentative D call TRBD2 (5 bases). The germline CDR1 and CDR2 sequences are SGHRS and YFSETQ. The CDR3 runs 14 residues. The V end was cut by 0 bases, the J end by 3 bases, with 8 bases between. The CDR3 loop reads CASSLDGKTDTQYF. Written as DNA, the CDR3 is TGCGCCAGCAGCTTGGACGGGAAAACAGATACGCAGTATTTT.

The V gene is TRBV7-9, the J gene TRBJ2-3; TRBD2 agrees at 8 bases. With 5 bases clipped from V and 2 bases from J, the junction kept 9 bases outside the gene matches. The length of the CDR3 is 16 residues. Germline CDR1 SEHNR, CDR2 FQNEAQ (reference sequence). The CDR3 here is CASSPVGRGATDTQYF. CDR3 in DNA: TGTGCCAGCAGCCCGGTGGGGCGGGGGGCCACAGATACGCAGTATTTT.

This chain joins TRBV20-1 and TRBJ2-7; D is uncertain. The CDR3 covers 10 residues. From germline, CDR1 is DFQATT and CDR2 SNEGSKA (reference sequence). The V end lost 5 bases, the J end lost 4 bases, and 6 bases lay between the germline ends. CDR3 sequence reads: CSAGRYEQYF. In DNA, the CDR3 is TGCAGTGCTGGACGGTACGAGCAGTACTTC.

The V and J genes are TRBV7-2 and TRBJ1-2; 10 nucleotides line up with TRBD1. In germline, CDR1 is SGHTA, CDR2 FQGNSA. The V and J ends lost 5 bases and 3 bases, in that order; junction bases with no gene match: 6. CDR3 length: 15 amino acids. CDR3 nucleotides: TGTGCCAGCAGCGGCGGGACAGGGGCTCACTATGGCTACACCTTC. Protein product: CASSGGTGAHYGYTF.

This clone was seen a single time. The chain combines TRBV2 with TRBJ1-2; the D gene is possibly TRBD1 (6 bases). The CDR3 has 15 amino acids. Germline V gene sequence: CDR1 SNHLY, CDR2 FYNNEI. V lost 1 base, J lost 7 bases, and 16 bases lay in between. The CDR3 nucleotides read TGTGCCAGCAGTGAAGAGGTAGCAGGGGCGGCTGGCTACACCTTC. Translated: CASSEEVAGAAGYTF.

This sequence joins TRBV30 and TRBJ1-1; no reliable D call. Looked up from germline, CDR1 is GTSNPN and CDR2 is SVGIG (reference sequence). CDR3 size: 16 residues. Trimming removed 7 bases from V and 1 base from J, with 22 bases in between. CDR3 amino acids: CASNPGSRPPNTEAFF. The CDR3 DNA reads TGTGCCTCGAATCCGGGGTCTAGGCCCCCGAACACTGAAGCTTTCTTT.

The chain joins TRBV10-3 to TRBJ2-1, with 10 bases identical to TRBD2. Germline CDR1 and CDR2: ENHRY and SYGVKD. V shed 6 bases and J 9 bases; nucleotides not matched to a gene: 8. CDR3 length equals 14 residues. The CDR3 nucleotides read TGTGCCATCAGGGCCCTAGCGGGGGCATTTGAGCAGTTCTTC. This translates into CAIRALAGAFEQFF.

The chain is built from TRBV11-3 and TRBJ2-1; the match to TRBD1 covers 9 bases. From germline, CDR1 is SGHNT and CDR2 YENEEA. Germline trimming cut 5 bases from V and 2 bases from J; bases unmatched to any gene: 7. This CDR3 has 16 amino acids. This chain's CDR3 is CASSQGGDRAYNEQFF. The DNA for the CDR3 is TGTGCCAGCAGCCAGGGCGGGGACAGGGCCTACAATGAGCAGTTCTTC.

The gene calls are TRBV29-1 and TRBJ1-3; no clear D gene. Trimming shortened V by 5 bases and J by 0 bases, and 5 bases separated the two germline ends. The CDR3 is 12 amino acids. Germline V CDR1 and CDR2: SQVTM, ANQGSEA. DNA of the CDR3: TGCAGCGTTAGTTTCTCTGGAAACACCATATATTTT. As protein: CSVSFSGNTIYF.

The genes are TRBV2 and TRBJ1-5, with D possibly matching TRBD1 (6 bases). The CDR3 runs to 14 residues. From germline, CDR1 is SNHLY and CDR2 FYNNEI. Between the trimmed V and J ends, which lost 4 bases and 5 bases, there was a span of 12 bases. CDR3 protein: CASSGLGADQPQHF. CDR3 coding DNA: TGTGCCAGCAGTGGGTTGGGGGCGGATCAGCCCCAGCATTTT.

The rearrangement joins TRBV12-5 to TRBJ2-3, with 9 nucleotides matching TRBD2. CDR3 length: 16 amino acids. CDR1 is LGHNT, CDR2 FRNRAP, per germline. Trimming cost V 5 bases and J 7 bases; bases outside gene matches: 13. CDR3 loop: CASGNQREEEGNTQYF. CDR3 nucleotides: TGTGCTAGTGGTAACCAGCGGGAGGAGGAAGGTAATACGCAGTATTTT.

The rearrangement uses TRBV24-1 and TRBJ2-3; TRBD2 aligns across 10 bases. There are 15 residues in the CDR3. Germline V gene sequence: CDR1 KGHDR, CDR2 SFDVKD. Unmatched junction bases numbered 2, after V lost 3 bases and J lost 3 bases. The CDR3 DNA follows: TGTGCCACCAGTGATAGAGCGGGGGGGACAGATACGCAGTATTTT. It specifies CATSDRAGGTDTQYF.